The rows below give T cell receptor beta chains drawn from one sample of a study of naive and memory T cell subsets. Using its own MiXCR run on the UMI-ligation and nested PCR reads, TCRdb lists one record per CDR3 protein. This sample has about 90,000 distinct CDR3 sequences, with roughly 7% found just once. The sequenced material came from central memory CD4+ T cells from blood. These receptors all stem from a human donor in good health. CDR3s leave out the opening cysteine and the closing phenylalanine or tryptophan. The order of the fields is J gene, V gene, CDR3 protein.

TRBJ1-6,TRBV14,ASSLSGTGNSPLH
TRBJ2-1,TRBV29-1,SAGDRLGNEQF
TRBJ1-1,TRBV30,AWSLLDRDNTEAF
TRBJ2-7,TRBV7-2,ASSPPGQGDYEQY
TRBJ2-3,TRBV20-1,SAQRGYSADTQY
TRBJ2-3,TRBV7-3,ASSRGLTFTDTQY
TRBJ2-5,TRBV7-7,ASSLGPRETQY
TRBJ2-1,TRBV5-6,ASSPLTGFEEQF
TRBJ2-3,TRBV20-1,TAAGGTDTQY
TRBJ2-3,TRBV11-2,ASSLERGGSTDTQY
TRBJ2-1,TRBV7-6,ASSTLTGGTYNEQF
TRBJ2-5,TRBV7-2,ASHLAGAETQY
TRBJ2-1,TRBV7-6,ASSFEGRAYNEQF
TRBJ2-1,TRBV6-2/TRBV6-3,ASRARLADNNEQF
TRBJ2-3,TRBV5-4,ASSLGPGRAADTQY
TRBJ2-1,TRBV27,ASSLRPGLNSGSYNEQF
TRBJ1-2,TRBV12-3/TRBV12-4,ASSLTGPSP
TRBJ2-2,TRBV12-3/TRBV12-4,ASSKAGAGTGELF
TRBJ2-1,TRBV6-2/TRBV6-3,ASRPQGAWNEQF
TRBJ1-2,TRBV18,ASSPTGTGDGYT
TRBJ1-1,TRBV15,ATSRGTGLAF
TRBJ2-3,TRBV7-2,ASSLGWRGGTDTQY
TRBJ2-3,TRBV7-2,ASSFSGTQQY
TRBJ1-1,TRBV4-2,ASSQDLFGSGTEAF
TRBJ2-5,TRBV7-8,ASSQRESEETQY
TRBJ1-5,TRBV28,ASSSTSRGQPQH
TRBJ2-1,TRBV7-2,ASSLTPRTGADEQF
TRBJ1-4,TRBV6-6,ASSLARQGRHEKLF
TRBJ2-7,TRBV7-9,ASSQGLADSYEQY
TRBJ2-1,TRBV5-6,ASSLGQGGYNEQF
TRBJ1-2,TRBV12-3/TRBV12-4,ASSLSNQYGYT
TRBJ1-6,TRBV14,ASSQVGTGNSPLH
TRBJ2-5,TRBV27,ASSGGPGPETQY
TRBJ2-4,TRBV7-9,ASSSTGAAKNIQY
TRBJ2-1,TRBV12-3/TRBV12-4,ASSRDRRNNEQF
TRBJ1-1,TRBV7-2,ASSLRDRATEAF
TRBJ2-3,TRBV6-5,ASWAQAHTDTQY
TRBJ2-5,TRBV7-2,ASSLVLAGGETQY